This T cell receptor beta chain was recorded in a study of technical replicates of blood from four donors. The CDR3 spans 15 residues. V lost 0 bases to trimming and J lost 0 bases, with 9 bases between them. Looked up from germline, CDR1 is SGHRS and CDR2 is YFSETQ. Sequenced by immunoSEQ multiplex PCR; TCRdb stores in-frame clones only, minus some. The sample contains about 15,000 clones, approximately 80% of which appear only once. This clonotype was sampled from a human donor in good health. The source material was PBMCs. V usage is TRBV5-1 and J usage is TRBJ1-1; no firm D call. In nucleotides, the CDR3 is TGCGCCAGCAGCTTGGGGGTTGGAGTGAACACTGAAGCTTTCTTT. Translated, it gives CASSLGVGVNTEAFF.